This T cell receptor (beta chain) was identified during a study of T cell changes during pregnancy in multiple sclerosis. This clone has only a few counts. Measured with immunoSEQ multiplex PCR; TCRdb has only the in-frame clones, and not every one. The table lists approximately 71,000 clones, roughly 92% of them singletons. This clonotype was sampled from a female donor with multiple sclerosis, enrolled in a pregnancy study. The sample consisted of peripheral blood, taken in the second trimester of pregnancy.

In DNA form, the CDR3 reads TGTGCCAGCAGTGACACTAGCGGGAACACAGATACGCAGTATTTT. This gives the protein CASSDTSGNTDTQYF. V and J are TRBV6-4 and TRBJ2-3, with 10 bases that match TRBD2. The CDR3 has 15 residues. Trimming took 2 bases from V and 2 from J; bases not matched to a gene: 1. Per the germline V gene, CDR1 is MRHNA and CDR2 is SNTAGT.